The entry below describes one T cell receptor beta chain. The source of the sample is a study of monozygotic twins with inflammatory bowel disease. Using eight separate reactions per sample, the authors generated cDNA. UMIs incorporating a 6-nucleotide sample barcode were appended by means of template switching. For each CDR3 protein, TCRdb gives one entry from its re-call of the 5' RACE reads, without DNA. This repertoire includes 300,000 to 400,000 distinct CDR3 sequences. From germline, CDR1 is SQVTM and CDR2 ANQGSEA. The CDR3 extends over 18 amino acids. The sequencing sample was made of blood. The rearrangement joins TRBV29-1 to TRBJ2-7; the D call of TRBD1 rests on TCRdb alone, since no DNA is present to check it. The receptor was isolated from a human donor with ulcerative colitis or Crohn's disease, or a healthy co-twin of an affected twin (not recorded which). The CDR3 protein is CSVEDSQGTGGLGYEQYF.